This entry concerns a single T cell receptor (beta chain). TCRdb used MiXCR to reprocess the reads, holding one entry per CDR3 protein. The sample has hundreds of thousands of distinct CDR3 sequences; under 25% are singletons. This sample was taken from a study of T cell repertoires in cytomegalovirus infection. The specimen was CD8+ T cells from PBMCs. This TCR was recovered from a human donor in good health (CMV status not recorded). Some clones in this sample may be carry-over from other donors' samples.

The CDR3 bases are TGTGCCAGCAGCCGGTTAGTGGCATCCTCCTACGAGCAGTACTTC. Translation: CASSRLVASSYEQYF. This chain uses TRBV7-2 with TRBJ2-7, with unresolved D. CDR1 and CDR2 from the germline V gene are SGHTA and FQGNSA. The CDR3 runs to 15 residues. V dropped 5 bases and J dropped 0 bases, with 14 bases sitting between them. The full variable domain, its missing parts supplied by reference TRBV7-2 and TRBJ2-7, is GAGVSQSPSNKVTEKGKDVELRCDPISGHTALYWYRQSLGQGLEFLIYFQGNSAPDKSGLPSDRFSAERTGGSVSTLTIQRTQQEDSAVYLCASSRLVASSYEQYFGPGTRLTVT.